This T cell receptor (beta chain) stems from a study of T cells in Graves' hyperthyroidism and ophthalmopathy (dated by TCRdb to the late 2010s). Background for the entire study: Peripheral blood was collected at initial diagnosis, before any treatment. For training and testing, the 100 or so patients in the discovery cohort were randomly divided in a 7:3 ratio. To identify TCR V-J signatures that set the groups apart, the researchers used a discovery cohort of about a hundred patients, made up of approximately 43 with Graves' ophthalmopathy and about 60 with stable Graves' hyperthyroidism. The study also compared thyroid tissue and blood T-cell repertoires from over 5 Graves' hyperthyroidism patients. An independent validation cohort of about 20 hyperthyroidism patients and 17 patients who later progressed to ophthalmopathy tested prospective prediction of ophthalmopathy. Following sampling, methimazole starting at 30 mg daily was given to hyperthyroidism patients, and high-dose intravenous methylprednisolone was given to ophthalmopathy patients. The paper describes TCR Vbeta CDR3 sequencing of fewer than 150 peripheral blood samples, made up of 43 ophthalmopathy patients, around 73 hyperthyroidism patients and 17 progressor patients. The investigation overall reported the following: No statistical method was used to fix the sample size in advance, and group allocation was not hidden from the investigators. In cross-validation, a model built on a 13 V-J signature told ophthalmopathy apart from stable hyperthyroidism with 85% to 90% sensitivity and about 81% specificity, and in testing the same model reached 80%/75%. In validation, progression to ophthalmopathy was predicted by the model with about 70% sensitivity and under 85% specificity, a median of approximately 7.1 months before onset. Blood samples also contained most of the expanded thyroid clonotypes (frequency above 0.001), which suggests that blood repertoires may reflect thyroid immune responses.

About this clonotype: Its cognate antigen has yet to be identified. No much larger clone exists at a distance of one base, and base qualities are not known.

Measured from the cysteine to the phenylalanine, the CDR3 is 16 residues long. The only DNA kept is the CDR3, 48 bases in frame from the first base. As encoded in the germline V gene, CDR1 is KGHDR while CDR2 is SFDVKD. Trimming accounts for 2 bases at V and 6 bases at J, while the number of junction bases matched to no gene is 5. TCR beta CDR3 regions were amplified from RNA transcripts. The TCR CDR3 was subjected to a first round of RT-PCR using the HTBI primer set and the Qiagen OneStep RT-PCR kit. Libraries were constructed in a second round of multiplex PCR, after which size selection and purification were carried out. Paired-end sequencing of the libraries was performed with 100 bp reads on an Illumina HiSeq2000. The authors processed their data as follows. SOAPnuke was used to process the raw data, with reads discarded if the reads contained adapters or uncalled bases, had a mean Phred below 15, or lacked an exact constant-primer or identifier match. High-quality paired reads were merged using COPE v1.2.5, and each unique nucleotide sequence was defined as a clonotype. MiTCR v1.1 was used to align clonotypes to the IMGT TRBV, TRBD and TRBJ reference segments. The analysis was restricted to V-J combinations with a frequency above 0.0001, which together covered around 99% of the repertoires. A TCS score was defined as the ratio of F50 (clonal expansion) to E x V (chaos), with BLOSUM62-based TCRdist applied between CDR3 peptides within each V-J. Welch's t-statistics and random forest reduced roughly 530 V-J features to around 14, which were used in a naive Bayes classifier (R e1071). TCRdb took the public reads, trimmed them with fastp at Q25, ran MiXCR for clone calling and kept in-frame beta chains. All rows with the same CDR3 protein become a single entry with the most common DNA and genes. These V and J calls originate from TCRdb's pipeline instead of the authors' own analysis. In this sample the table shows 200,000 to 250,000 distinct CDR3 sequences, 17% of which occur a single time. Approximately 46% of the sample is taken by the ten largest.

Stable Graves' hyperthyroidism was defined as the absence of progression to ophthalmopathy over 18 months of follow-up. Hyperthyroidism patients were newly diagnosed, had a disease duration of under 2 months, and were aged 18 to 65 years. Any patient with an uncontrolled infection, another autoimmune disease, pregnancy or lactation was excluded. Clinical symptoms, serum thyroxine and TRAb, thyroid ultrasound, and orbital computed tomography formed the basis for the diagnoses. PBMCs were isolated from about 10 ml of fresh peripheral blood by Ficoll-Paque density gradient centrifugation. Trizol reagent was used to extract total RNA, and RNA quality was then checked on an Agilent 2100 Bioanalyzer.

The chain joins TRBV24-1 to TRBJ2-1; 11 central nucleotides agree with TRBD1. The TCR was taken from a man in his fifties or sixties with Graves' hyperthyroidism. The sample was blood. CDR3 loop: CATSDSGTGGINEQFF. The DNA reads TGTGCCACCAGTGATTCGGGGACAGGGGGGATCAATGAGCAGTTCTTC.